A single T cell receptor (beta chain) is shown here with its context. From germline, CDR1 is SGHTA and CDR2 FQGNSA. The CDR3 loop spans 13 amino acids. The V gene lost 1 base and the J gene lost 9 bases, with 9 bases spanning the gap. This specimen comes from a study of technical replicates of blood from a handful of donors. Profiled with immunoSEQ multiplex PCR; TCRdb holds only in-frame clones, not every one. The repertoire holds around 80,000 clones, with roughly 98% as singletons. Sequenced: T cells isolated from PBMCs. This chain links TRBV7-2 with TRBJ2-2; tentatively, D is TRBD2 (6 bases). The sequence derives from a human donor in good health. CDR3 coding DNA: TGTGCCAGCAGCTTAGTCACTAGCCGGGAGCTGTTTTTT. Amino acid sequence: CASSLVTSRELFF.